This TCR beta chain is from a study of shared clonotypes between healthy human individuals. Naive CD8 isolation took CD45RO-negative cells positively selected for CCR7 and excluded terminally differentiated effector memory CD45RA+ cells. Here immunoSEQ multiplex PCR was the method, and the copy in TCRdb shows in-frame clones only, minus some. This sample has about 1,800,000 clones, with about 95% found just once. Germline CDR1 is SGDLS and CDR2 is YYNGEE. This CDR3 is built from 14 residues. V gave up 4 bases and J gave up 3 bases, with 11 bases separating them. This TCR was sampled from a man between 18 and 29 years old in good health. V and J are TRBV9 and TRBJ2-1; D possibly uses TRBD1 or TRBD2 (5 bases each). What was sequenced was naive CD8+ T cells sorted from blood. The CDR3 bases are TGTGCCAGCAGCCGGGACCAGGTCTACAATGAGCAGTTCTTC. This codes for CASSRDQVYNEQFF.